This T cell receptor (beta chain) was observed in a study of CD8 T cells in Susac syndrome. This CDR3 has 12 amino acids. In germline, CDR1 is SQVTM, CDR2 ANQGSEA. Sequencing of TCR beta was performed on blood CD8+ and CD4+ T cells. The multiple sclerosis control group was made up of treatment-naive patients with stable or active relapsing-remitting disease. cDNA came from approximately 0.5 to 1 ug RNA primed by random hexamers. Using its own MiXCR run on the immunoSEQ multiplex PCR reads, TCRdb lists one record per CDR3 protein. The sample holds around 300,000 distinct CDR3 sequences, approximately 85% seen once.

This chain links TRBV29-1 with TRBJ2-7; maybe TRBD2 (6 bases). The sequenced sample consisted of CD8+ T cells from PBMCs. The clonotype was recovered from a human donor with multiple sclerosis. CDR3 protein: CSGEDSSYEQYF. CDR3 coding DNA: TGCTCCGGGGAGGACTCTTCCTACGAGCAGTACTTC.